This T cell receptor beta chain was observed in a study of technical replicates of blood from a handful of donors. Clones were sequenced by immunoSEQ multiplex PCR, and TCRdb holds only the in-frame ones, with some missing. The sample holds about 50,000 clones; more than 95% are singletons and the top ten take about 0.39%. CDR3 length equals 17 residues. V shed 4 bases and J shed 2 bases, with 18 bases lying between them. Germline CDR1 and CDR2: SGHTA and FQGNSA. This chain connects TRBV7-2 to TRBJ1-5; D may be TRBD1 (5 bases). The sequence was collected from a human donor in good health. What was sequenced was T cells isolated from PBMCs. The CDR3 here is CASSSRGPGDGNQPQHF. DNA for the CDR3: TGTGCCAGCAGCTCAAGGGGTCCGGGGGATGGCAATCAGCCCCAGCATTTT. Looking up the rest from reference TRBV7-2 and TRBJ1-5 gives the full variable domain: GAGVSQSPSNKVTEKGKDVELRCDPISGHTALYWYRQSLGQGLEFLIYFQGNSAPDKSGLPSDRFSAERTGGSVSTLTIQRTQQEDSAVYLCASSSRGPGDGNQPQHFGDGTRLSIL.